Shown below are 2 T cell receptor beta chains from a single sample sequenced in a study of blood T cell repertoires in COVID-19. Only in-frame clones appear in the TCRdb table, and some are missing; sequencing was by immunoSEQ multiplex PCR. The sample carries approximately 360,000 clones, around 90% recorded once. The sequencing input was peripheral blood. Receptors originate from a man in his late teens or twenties with active or convalescent COVID-19.

Only a few counts were recorded for this clone. V gene TRBV15 combines with J gene TRBJ1-2; D not resolved. CDR1 and CDR2 from the germline V gene are LNHNV and YYDKDF (reference sequence). The CDR3 sequence is 13 residues long. Trimming shortened V by 5 bases and J by 5 bases, and 12 bases separated the two germline ends. CDR3 coding DNA: TGTGCCACCAGCCTAAGAGGTTTTTATGGCTACACCTTC. Translated: CATSLRGFYGYTF.

The chain combines TRBV27 with TRBJ1-4; possible D gene TRBD1, 5 bases. V was cut by 10 bases and J by 3 bases, with 15 bases left in between. Germline CDR1 and CDR2: MNHEY and SMNVEV (reference sequence). CDR3 length: 14 amino acids. DNA of the CDR3: TGTGCCACCCGAACAGGTTCAGCTAATGAAAAACTGTTTTTT. Translation: CATRTGSANEKLFF.